The clone carrying this T cell receptor beta chain was observed once. V was cut by 2 bases and J by 4 bases, with 11 bases left in between. Germline V gives CDR1 SGHNT, CDR2 YENEEA. This CDR3 is built from 14 residues. The sample belongs to a study of blood T cell repertoires in COVID-19. For the study at large: PBMCs, B-cell-depleted T cells, or T cells were the source of the cDNA or gDNA that made up the material.

TCRdb's copy holds only in-frame clones and misses some; the assay was immunoSEQ multiplex PCR. The sample contains roughly 88,000 clones, about 89% of which appear only once. The TCR was taken from a woman between 45 and 60 years old in a cohort sampled during active COVID-19. The sample taken for sequencing was peripheral blood. The chain has TRBV11-3 and TRBJ1-2; D ambiguous. DNA of the CDR3: TGTGCCAGCAGCTTATCCCTGCTAAGCTATGGCTACACCTTC. Protein product: CASSLSLLSYGYTF.